Sequencing of this TCR beta chain was carried out in a study of T cell responses to AZD1222 COVID-19 vaccine. TCRdb's copy holds only in-frame clones and misses some; the assay was immunoSEQ multiplex PCR. The data show 75,000 to 95,000 clones, around 88% seen once. Study findings and constraints: Nearly half of spike-specific TCRs reportedly target unmutated variant regions. White British donors predominated, females outnumbered males, and clonal diversity was possibly underestimated. Vaccination with two AZD1222 doses was followed by a rise in Spike-specific TCR breadth and depth. In all cases, repertoires were sampled only after the peak T cell response.

Regarding this clone: The antigen is unknown.

This CDR3 region has 15 residues. Trimming took 5 bases from V and 10 from J, leaving 21 bases between them. CDR1 is SGHAT, CDR2 FQNNGV, per germline. The gene calls are TRBV11-2 and TRBJ2-1; maybe TRBD1 (6 bases). The sample in question was peripheral blood, obtained 28 days after the second dose of the MenACWY control vaccine. The receptor was derived from an adult who received the MenACWY meningococcal vaccine as a control. CDR3 nucleotides: TGTGCCAGCAGCCCTAGGGGGTTCCTACAATGGGAGCAGTTCTTC. This sequence encodes CASSPRGFLQWEQFF. Full variable domain (outside the CDR3, taken from reference TRBV11-2 and TRBJ2-1): EAGVAQSPRYKIIEKRQSVAFWCNPISGHATLYWYQQILGQGPKLLIQFQNNGVVDDSQLPKDRFSAERLKGVDSTLKIQPAKLEDSAVYLCASSPRGFLQWEQFFGPGTRLTVL.